The 15 T cell receptor beta chains below all came from one sample that was sequenced in a study of blood T cell repertoires in COVID-19 (TCRdb year 2020). To prepare the library, the immunoSEQ multiplex PCR assay was applied. TCRdb's version of the immuneACCESS table is confined to in-frame rearrangements and falls short of the full clone set. An unresolved V gene accounts for under half of the shortfall where checked; the remainder is of unknown origin. The sample table records some 120,000 clones; roughly 83% of these occur just once. The top ten constitute 37% of the sample. Sequencing was done on a sample of peripheral blood. The receptors shown here come from a man aged 40-49 years with active or convalescent COVID-19.

The V gene is TRBV11-3, the J gene TRBJ2-1, with TRBD2 matching 11 bases. V gave up 1 base and J gave up 5 bases; unmatched junction bases: 10. This CDR3 is built from 18 residues. Germline CDR1 is SGHNT and CDR2 is YENEEA. This CDR3 reads CASSLGGPSGRHNNEQFF. Written as DNA, the CDR3 is TGTGCCAGCAGCTTAGGAGGGCCTAGCGGGAGGCACAACAATGAGCAGTTCTTC.

This chain's CDR3 is CASIRSGKGEQFF. The CDR3 region has the DNA TGTGCCAGCATACGTAGCGGGAAAGGTGAGCAGTTCTTC. The genes are TRBV12-3 or TRBV12-4 and TRBJ2-1, with TRBD2 identical over 8 bases. There are 13 residues in the CDR3. With 7 bases clipped from V and 9 bases from J, the junction kept 8 bases outside the gene matches.

This clone was picked up a small number of times. This rearrangement joins TRBV4-1 to TRBJ1-5, with 8 bases identical to TRBD1. Germline trimming cut 3 bases from V and 11 bases from J; bases unmatched to any gene: 6. Germline V gene sequence: CDR1 MGHRA, CDR2 YSYEKL. CDR3 length: 13 residues. CDR3 loop: CASSQDRASAQHF. DNA of the CDR3: TGCGCCAGCAGCCAGGACAGGGCATCAGCCCAGCATTTT.

In this sample, this clone turned up a few times. The chain carries TRBV3-1 (or the pseudogene TRBV3-2) and TRBJ2-1, with 8 bases aligning to TRBD2. Per germline, CDR1 LGHDT and CDR2 YNNKEL (reference sequence). Trimming took 4 bases from V and 3 from J; bases not matched to a gene: 5. The CDR3 length is 15 residues. The CDR3 DNA is TGTGCCAGCAGCCCGAGCGGGGGTTACTACAATGAGCAGTTCTTC. Translation: CASSPSGGYYNEQFF.

Here the CDR3 reads CASSPRTGGSNQPQHF. The CDR3 DNA follows: TGTGCCAGCAGCCCCCGGACAGGGGGTAGCAATCAGCCCCAGCATTTT. The rearrangement joins TRBV7-8 to TRBJ1-5; 10 bases map to TRBD1. CDR1 and CDR2 (germline): SGHVS, FQNEAQ. This CDR3 has 16 residues. V lost 5 bases to trimming and J lost 0 bases; unmatched junction nucleotides: 4.

The chain couples TRBV5-1 to TRBJ1-2, with 7 bases fitting TRBD1. The CDR3 contains 16 residues. Germline CDR1 SGHRS, CDR2 YFSETQ. The ends lost 1 base at V and 8 bases at J; junction bases unmatched: 14. The CDR3 loop is CASSLFNPQTGHGYTF. CDR3 coding DNA: TGCGCCAGCAGCTTGTTTAATCCTCAGACAGGGCACGGCTACACCTTC.

This chain links TRBV9 with TRBJ2-1, with 7 bases identical to TRBD2. V lost 0 bases, J lost 10 bases, and 10 bases stayed unmatched. The CDR3 has 15 residues. CDR1 SGDLS and CDR2 YYNGEE come from the germline V gene. The CDR3 nucleotides read TGTGCCAGCAGCGTAGGTCGAGCGGGACTGAGCGAGCAGTTCTTC. It translates to CASSVGRAGLSEQFF.

J is TRBJ2-2 and V is TRBV29-1, with TRBD2 as a possible D gene (6 bases). This CDR3 contains 15 residues. Germline loops: CDR1 SQVTM, CDR2 ANQGSEA. V dropped 5 bases and J dropped 3 bases, with 16 bases sitting between them. CDR3 protein: CSVRELARDTGELFF. CDR3 in DNA: TGCAGCGTTCGAGAACTAGCCCGTGACACCGGGGAGCTGTTTTTT.

The V and J genes are TRBV27 and TRBJ2-2; D may be TRBD2 (5 bases). The germline V and J ends were trimmed by 3 bases and 9 bases, with 14 bases remaining between them. CDR1 and CDR2 (germline): MNHEY, SMNVEV (reference sequence). The CDR3 is 14 residues long. The CDR3 loop reads CASSFIRGSWELFF. The CDR3 DNA reads as TGTGCCAGCAGTTTTATACGGGGAAGCTGGGAGCTGTTTTTT.

Turning to this clone: An end of the junction differs from the germline gene, which may be a read error. This rearrangement joins TRBV30 to TRBJ1-4; tentatively, D is TRBD1 (5 bases). Germline V gives CDR1 GTSNPN, CDR2 SVGIG (reference sequence). This CDR3 is built from 13 residues. The chain's CDR3 is CAWSGGTDTTRIF. CDR3 in DNA: TGTGCCTGGAGTGGCGGGACGGACACAACGAGGATTTTT.

The chain recombines TRBV28 with TRBJ2-1, with TRBD2 matching 8 bases. The length of the CDR3 is 15 residues. From germline, CDR1 is MDHEN and CDR2 SYDVKM. Losses at the gene ends were 2 bases for V and 5 bases for J; bases not matched to a gene: 5. The CDR3 protein is CASSLAAGDHNEQFF. CDR3 coding DNA: TGTGCCAGCAGTTTAGCAGCGGGGGACCACAATGAGCAGTTCTTC.

This chain connects TRBV24-1 to TRBJ2-2; 14 bases match TRBD2. V was clipped by 2 bases and J by 7 bases; unmatched bases: 2. This CDR3 comprises 16 residues. Looked up from germline, CDR1 is KGHDR and CDR2 is SFDVKD. The CDR3 spells CATSDWTSGRNGELFF. DNA of the CDR3: TGTGCCACCAGTGATTGGACTAGCGGGAGGAACGGGGAGCTGTTTTTT.

V and J are TRBV2 and TRBJ2-2; 13 nucleotides match TRBD2. CDR3 length equals 16 residues. J gave up 6 bases and V 9 bases, and 10 bases lay outside the gene matches. CDR1 and CDR2 from the germline V gene are SNHLY and FYNNEI. CDR3 DNA: TGTGCCAGTCGACTAGCGGGAGGCTCCGGACCCGGGGAGCTGTTTTTT. Protein: CASRLAGGSGPGELFF.

This rearrangement joins TRBV6-5 to TRBJ2-2; D unclear. The CDR3 sequence is 13 residues long. Germline CDR1 reads MNHEY; CDR2 reads SVGAGI. The V gene lost 0 bases and the J gene lost 4 bases, with 3 bases spanning the gap. The CDR3 sequence is CASSYSLTGELFF. DNA of the CDR3: TGTGCCAGCAGTTACTCCCTCACCGGGGAGCTGTTTTTT.

The J gene is TRBJ2-1, the V gene TRBV5-1; 9 nucleotides align to TRBD1. The CDR3 loop spans 15 amino acids. Germline trimming cut 4 bases from V and 2 bases from J; bases unmatched to any gene: 4. CDR1 SGHRS and CDR2 YFSETQ come from the germline V gene. In DNA, the CDR3 is TGCGCCAGCAGCGGGACAGGGAACACCTACAATGAGCAGTTCTTC. Protein: CASSGTGNTYNEQFF.